This T cell receptor (beta chain) was captured by sequencing in a study of T cells in women clearing cervical HPV infection. Overall study results and limits: Associations may precede or follow infection; HPV-specific or memory T cells were not isolated.

Clones were read by immunoSEQ multiplex PCR, and TCRdb kept only the in-frame ones, dropping some. The sample is made up of 39,000 or so clones, and the top ten hold approximately 6.4% of it. Regarding this clone: Antigen: not known.

The sequencing input was blood buffy coat. This receptor was obtained from a woman aged 18 to 75 with a cervical HPV16 infection that either progressed to CIN3+ or cleared (not recorded which).

The part of the CDR3 DNA that was read is TGCGCCAGCAGCATAGGGGAAGCCACAGATACG. Amino acids: CASSIGEATDT. The CDR3 reads in full as CASSIGEATDTQYF. The rearrangement uses TRBV5-1 and TRBJ2-3; TRBD1 might be the D (5 bases). With the read ending 3 residues before the CDR3 end, the germline J gene is used to fill in that end. The germline V gene has CDR1 SGHRS and CDR2 YFSETQ. This CDR3 contains 14 residues. Between the trimmed V and J ends, which lost 4 bases and 2 bases, there was a span of 11 bases.